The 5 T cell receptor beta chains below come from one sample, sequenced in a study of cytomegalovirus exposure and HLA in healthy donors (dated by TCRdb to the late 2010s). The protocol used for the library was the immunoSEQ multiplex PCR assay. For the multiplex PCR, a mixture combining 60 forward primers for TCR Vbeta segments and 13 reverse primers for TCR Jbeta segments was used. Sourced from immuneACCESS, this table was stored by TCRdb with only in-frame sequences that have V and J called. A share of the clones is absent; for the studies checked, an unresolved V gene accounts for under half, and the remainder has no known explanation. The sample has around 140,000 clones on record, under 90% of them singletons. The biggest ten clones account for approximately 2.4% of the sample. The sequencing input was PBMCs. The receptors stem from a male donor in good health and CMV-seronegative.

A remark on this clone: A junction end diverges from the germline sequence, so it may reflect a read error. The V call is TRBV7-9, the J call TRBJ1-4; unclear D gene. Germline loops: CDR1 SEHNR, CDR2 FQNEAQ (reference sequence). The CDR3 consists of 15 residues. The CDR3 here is CASSLAELWNEKLFF. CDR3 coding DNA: TGTGCCAGCAGCCTAGCGGAGCTTTGGAATGAAAAACTGTTTTTT.

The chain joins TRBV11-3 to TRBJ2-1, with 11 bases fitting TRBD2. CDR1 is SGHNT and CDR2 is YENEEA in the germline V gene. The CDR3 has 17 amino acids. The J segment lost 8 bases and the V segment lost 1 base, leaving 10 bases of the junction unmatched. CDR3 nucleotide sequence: TGTGCCAGCAGCTTAGTCCTAGCGGGAGGCGGATTACATGAGCAGTTCTTC. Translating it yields CASSLVLAGGGLHEQFF.

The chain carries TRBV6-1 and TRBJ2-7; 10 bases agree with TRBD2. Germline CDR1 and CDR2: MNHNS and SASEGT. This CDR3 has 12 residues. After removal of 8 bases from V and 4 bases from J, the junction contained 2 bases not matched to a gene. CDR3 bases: TGTGCCAGCGGGACTAGCGAGTACGAGCAGTACTTC. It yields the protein CASGTSEYEQYF.

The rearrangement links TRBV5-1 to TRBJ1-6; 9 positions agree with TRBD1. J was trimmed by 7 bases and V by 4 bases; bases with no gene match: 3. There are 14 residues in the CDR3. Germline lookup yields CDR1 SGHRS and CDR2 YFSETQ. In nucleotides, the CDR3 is TGCGCCAGCAGCCAAGACAGGGGGAATTCACCCCTCCACTTT. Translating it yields CASSQDRGNSPLHF.

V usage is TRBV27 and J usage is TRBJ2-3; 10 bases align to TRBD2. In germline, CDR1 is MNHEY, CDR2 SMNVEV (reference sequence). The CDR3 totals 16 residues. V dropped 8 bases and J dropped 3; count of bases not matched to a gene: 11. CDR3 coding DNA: TGTGCCAGCTCTAGCGGGAGCGGGGTGGTGACAGATACGCAGTATTTT. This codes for CASSSGSGVVTDTQYF.